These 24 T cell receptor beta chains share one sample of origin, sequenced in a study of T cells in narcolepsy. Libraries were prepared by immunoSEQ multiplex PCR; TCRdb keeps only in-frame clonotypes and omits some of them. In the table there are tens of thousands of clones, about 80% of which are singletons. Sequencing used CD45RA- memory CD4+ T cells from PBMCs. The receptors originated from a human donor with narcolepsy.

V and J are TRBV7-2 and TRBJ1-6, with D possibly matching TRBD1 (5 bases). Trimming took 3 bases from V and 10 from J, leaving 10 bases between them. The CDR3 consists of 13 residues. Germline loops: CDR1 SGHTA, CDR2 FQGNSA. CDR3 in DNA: TGTGCCAGCAGCTTGGGGGGGTTCTCACCCCTCCACTTT. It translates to CASSLGGFSPLHF. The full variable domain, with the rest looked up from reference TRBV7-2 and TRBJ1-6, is GAGVSQSPSNKVTEKGKDVELRCDPISGHTALYWYRQSLGQGLEFLIYFQGNSAPDKSGLPSDRFSAERTGGSVSTLTIQRTQQEDSAVYLCASSLGGFSPLHFGNGTRLTVT.

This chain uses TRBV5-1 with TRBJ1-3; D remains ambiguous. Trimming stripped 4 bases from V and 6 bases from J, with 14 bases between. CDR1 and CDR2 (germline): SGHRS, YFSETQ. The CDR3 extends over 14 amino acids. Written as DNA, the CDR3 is TGCGCCAGCAGCCACGGGATAAAGGAAAACACCATATATTTT. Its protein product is CASSHGIKENTIYF.

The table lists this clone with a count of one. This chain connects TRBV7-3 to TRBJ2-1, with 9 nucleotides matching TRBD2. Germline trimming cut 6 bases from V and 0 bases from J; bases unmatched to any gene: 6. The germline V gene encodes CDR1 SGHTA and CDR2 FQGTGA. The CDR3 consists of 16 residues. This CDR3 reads CASRENSGSSYNEQFF. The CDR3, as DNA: TGTGCCAGCAGAGAAAATAGCGGGAGCTCCTACAATGAGCAGTTCTTC.

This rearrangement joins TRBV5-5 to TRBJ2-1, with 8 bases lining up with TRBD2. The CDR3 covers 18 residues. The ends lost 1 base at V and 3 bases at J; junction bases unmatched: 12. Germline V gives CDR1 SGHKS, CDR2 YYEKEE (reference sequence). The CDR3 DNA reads TGTGCCAGCAGCTTGCCCTCTGCGGGGGGCACACACTACAATGAGCAGTTCTTC. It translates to CASSLPSAGGTHYNEQFF. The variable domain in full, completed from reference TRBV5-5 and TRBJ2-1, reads DAGVTQSPTHLIKTRGQQVTLRCSPISGHKSVSWYQQVLGQGPQFIFQYYEKEERGRGNFPDRFSARQFPNYSSELNVNALLLGDSALYLCASSLPSAGGTHYNEQFFGPGTRLTVL.

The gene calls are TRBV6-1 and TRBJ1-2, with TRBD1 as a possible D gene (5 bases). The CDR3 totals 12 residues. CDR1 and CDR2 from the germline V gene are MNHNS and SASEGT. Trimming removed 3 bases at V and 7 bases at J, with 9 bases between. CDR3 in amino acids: CASSETVAGYTF. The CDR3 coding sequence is TGTGCCAGCAGTGAGACAGTGGCTGGCTACACCTTC.

The CDR3 bases are TGTGCCAGCTCCGTTCTGAGGACAGGGAACGTGGAGACCCAGTACTTC. This translates into CASSVLRTGNVETQYF. The V and J genes are TRBV18 and TRBJ2-5, with 8 bases fitting TRBD1. J gave up 5 bases and V 6 bases, and 14 bases lay outside the gene matches. CDR3 length: 16 residues. The germline gives CDR1 KGHSH, CDR2 LQKENI.

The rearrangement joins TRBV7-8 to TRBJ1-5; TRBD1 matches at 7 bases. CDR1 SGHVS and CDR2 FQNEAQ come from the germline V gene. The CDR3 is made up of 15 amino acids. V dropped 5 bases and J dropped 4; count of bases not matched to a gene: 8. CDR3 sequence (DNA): TGTGCCAGCAGCCTGGGGACAGCCGGGAATCAGCCCCAGCATTTT. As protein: CASSLGTAGNQPQHF.

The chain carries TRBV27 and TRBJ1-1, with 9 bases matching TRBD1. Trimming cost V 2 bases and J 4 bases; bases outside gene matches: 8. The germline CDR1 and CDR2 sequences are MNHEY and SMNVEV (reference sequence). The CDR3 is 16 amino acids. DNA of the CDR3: TGTGCCAGCAGTTTAACGAGCGGACAGGGGCCCACTGAAGCTTTCTTT. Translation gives CASSLTSGQGPTEAFF.

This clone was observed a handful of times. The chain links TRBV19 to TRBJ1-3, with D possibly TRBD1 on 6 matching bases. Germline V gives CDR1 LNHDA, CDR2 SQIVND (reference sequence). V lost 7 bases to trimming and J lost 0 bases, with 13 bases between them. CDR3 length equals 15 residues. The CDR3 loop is CASKQGTYSGNTIYF. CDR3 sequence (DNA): TGTGCCAGTAAGCAGGGGACCTACTCTGGAAACACCATATATTTT.

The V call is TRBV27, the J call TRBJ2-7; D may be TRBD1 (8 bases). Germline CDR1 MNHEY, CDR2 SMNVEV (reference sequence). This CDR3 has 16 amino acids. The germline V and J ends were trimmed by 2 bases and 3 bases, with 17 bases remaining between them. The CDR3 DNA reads TGTGCCAGCAGTTTAAAAACAGGGGGGGGTGGCTACGAGCAGTACTTC. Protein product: CASSLKTGGGGYEQYF.

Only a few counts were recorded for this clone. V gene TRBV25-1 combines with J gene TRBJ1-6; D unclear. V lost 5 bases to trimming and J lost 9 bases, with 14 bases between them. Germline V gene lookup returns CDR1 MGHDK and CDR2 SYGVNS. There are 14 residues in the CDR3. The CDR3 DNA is TGTGCCAGCAGTATTGTGGAATTGAGTTCACCCCTCCACTTT. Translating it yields CASSIVELSSPLHF.

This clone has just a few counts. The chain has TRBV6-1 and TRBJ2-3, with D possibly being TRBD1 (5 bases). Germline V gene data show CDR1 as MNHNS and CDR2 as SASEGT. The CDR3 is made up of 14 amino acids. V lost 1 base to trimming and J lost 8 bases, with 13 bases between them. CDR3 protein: CASSEVDSRGTQYF. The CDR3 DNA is TGTGCCAGCAGTGAAGTAGACAGCCGCGGTACGCAGTATTTT.

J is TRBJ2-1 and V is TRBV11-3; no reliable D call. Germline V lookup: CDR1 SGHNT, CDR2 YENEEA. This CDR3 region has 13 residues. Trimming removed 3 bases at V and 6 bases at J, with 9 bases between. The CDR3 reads CASSLTMVNEQFF. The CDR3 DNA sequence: TGTGCCAGCAGCTTGACAATGGTCAATGAGCAGTTCTTC.

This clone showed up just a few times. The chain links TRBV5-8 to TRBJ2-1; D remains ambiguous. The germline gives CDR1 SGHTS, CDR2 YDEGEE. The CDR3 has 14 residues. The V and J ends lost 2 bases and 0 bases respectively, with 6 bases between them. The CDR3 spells CASSFQISYNEQFF. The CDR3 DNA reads TGTGCCAGCAGCTTTCAGATCTCCTACAATGAGCAGTTCTTC.

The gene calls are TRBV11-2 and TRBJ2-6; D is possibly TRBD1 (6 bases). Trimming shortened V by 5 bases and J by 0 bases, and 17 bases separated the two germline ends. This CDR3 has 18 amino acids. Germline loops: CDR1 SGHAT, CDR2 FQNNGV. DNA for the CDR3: TGTGCCAGCAGCCGGGACGGGACACTTAGCTCTGGGGCCAACGTCCTGACTTTC. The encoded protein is CASSRDGTLSSGANVLTF. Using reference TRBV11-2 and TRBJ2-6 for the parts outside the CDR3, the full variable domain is EAGVAQSPRYKIIEKRQSVAFWCNPISGHATLYWYQQILGQGPKLLIQFQNNGVVDDSQLPKDRFSAERLKGVDSTLKIQPAKLEDSAVYLCASSRDGTLSSGANVLTFGAGSRLTVL.

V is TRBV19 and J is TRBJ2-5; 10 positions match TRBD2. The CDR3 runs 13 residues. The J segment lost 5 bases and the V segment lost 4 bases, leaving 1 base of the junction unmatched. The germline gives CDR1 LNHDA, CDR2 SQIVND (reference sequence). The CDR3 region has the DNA TGTGCCAGTAGTACTAGCGGGGGTGAGACCCAGTACTTC. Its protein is CASSTSGGETQYF.

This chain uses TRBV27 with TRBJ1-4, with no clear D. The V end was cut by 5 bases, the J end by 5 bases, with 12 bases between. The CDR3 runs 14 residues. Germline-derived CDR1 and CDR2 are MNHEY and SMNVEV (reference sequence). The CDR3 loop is CASSGRRLNEKLFF. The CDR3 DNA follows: TGTGCCAGCAGTGGACGACGGTTAAATGAAAAACTGTTTTTT.

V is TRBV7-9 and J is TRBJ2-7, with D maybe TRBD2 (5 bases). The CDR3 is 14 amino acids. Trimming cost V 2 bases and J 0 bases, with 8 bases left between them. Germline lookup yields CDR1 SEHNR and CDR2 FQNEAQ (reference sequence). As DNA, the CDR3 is TGTGCCAGCAGCTTACTCGGGGACTCCTACGAGCAGTACTTC. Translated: CASSLLGDSYEQYF.

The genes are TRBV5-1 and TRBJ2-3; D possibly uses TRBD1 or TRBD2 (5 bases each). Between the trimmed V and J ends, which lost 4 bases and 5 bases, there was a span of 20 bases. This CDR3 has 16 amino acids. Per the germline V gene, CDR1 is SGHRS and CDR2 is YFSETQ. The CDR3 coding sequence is TGCGCCAGCAGCCGAGGGGAAAGGACTCAACGAGATACGCAGTATTTT. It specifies CASSRGERTQRDTQYF. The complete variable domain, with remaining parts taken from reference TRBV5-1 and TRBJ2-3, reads KAGVTQTPRYLIKTRGQQVTLSCSPISGHRSVSWYQQTPGQGLQFLFEYFSETQRNKGNFPGRFSGRQFSNSRSEMNVSTLELGDSALYLCASSRGERTQRDTQYFGPGTRLTVL.

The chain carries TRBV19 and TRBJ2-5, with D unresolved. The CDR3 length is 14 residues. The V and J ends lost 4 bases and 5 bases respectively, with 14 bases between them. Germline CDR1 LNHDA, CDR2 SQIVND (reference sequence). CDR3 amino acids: CASSKQAQRETQYF. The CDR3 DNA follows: TGTGCCAGTAGTAAGCAGGCTCAACGGGAGACCCAGTACTTC.

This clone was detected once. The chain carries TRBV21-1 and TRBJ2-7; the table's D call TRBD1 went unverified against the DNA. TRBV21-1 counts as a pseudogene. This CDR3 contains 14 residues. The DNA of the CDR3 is TGTGCCAGCAGGTTGACAGGGGTGCGGCTCGAGCAGTACTTC. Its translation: CASRLTGVRLEQYF.

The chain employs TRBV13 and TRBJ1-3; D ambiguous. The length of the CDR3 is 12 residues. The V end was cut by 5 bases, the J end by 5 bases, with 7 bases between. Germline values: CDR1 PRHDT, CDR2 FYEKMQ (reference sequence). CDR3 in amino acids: CASSLDRNTIYF. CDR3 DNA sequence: TGTGCCAGCAGCCTCGACAGAAACACCATATATTTT. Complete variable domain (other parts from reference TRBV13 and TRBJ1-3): AAGVIQSPRHLIKEKRETATLKCYPIPRHDTVYWYQQGPGQDPQFLISFYEKMQSDKGSIPDRFSAQQFSDYHSELNMSSLELGDSALYFCASSLDRNTIYFGEGSWLTVV.

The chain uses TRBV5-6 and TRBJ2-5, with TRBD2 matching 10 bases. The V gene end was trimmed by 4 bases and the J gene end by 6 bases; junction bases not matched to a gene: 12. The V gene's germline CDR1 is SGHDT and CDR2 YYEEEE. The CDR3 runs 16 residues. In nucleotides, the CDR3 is TGTGCCAGCAGCCTCCCCTGGACTAGCGGTCCCAAGACCCAGTACTTC. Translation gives CASSLPWTSGPKTQYF.

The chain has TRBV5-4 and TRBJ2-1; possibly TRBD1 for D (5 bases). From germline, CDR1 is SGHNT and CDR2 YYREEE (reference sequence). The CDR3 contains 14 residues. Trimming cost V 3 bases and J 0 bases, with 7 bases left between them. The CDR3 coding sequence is TGTGCCAGCAGCTCCCAGGGCTCCTACAATGAGCAGTTCTTC. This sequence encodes CASSSQGSYNEQFF.